This T cell receptor beta chain is from a study of T-cell memory formation after mild COVID-19. Study-wide results and limits: Among CD4+ contracting clones, most were CM and EM, and CD8+ ones EMRA. Later expanders leaned CD4+, whereas clones that contracted between day 15 and 85 were balanced CD4/CD8.

TCRdb re-called the 5' RACE reads with MiXCR, one entry per CDR3 protein. In the table there are about 430,000 distinct CDR3 sequences, 24% of which are singletons. In its sample, this clonotype was seen a few times. As yet, its antigen is unknown. Germline V gene lookup returns CDR1 KGHDR and CDR2 SFDVKD. The CDR3 has 13 residues. J was trimmed by 8 bases and V by 4 bases; bases with no gene match: 5. This chain uses TRBV24-1 with TRBJ1-2; 8 nucleotides line up with TRBD1. The sequencing sample was made of PBMCs or a T cell subset sorted from them (not recorded which). This TCR derives from an adult woman who had mild COVID-19 (a few samples of this study predate the infection). Cell type and time point are not known. Written as DNA, the CDR3 is TGTGCCACCAGTGACCCGGGACAGGCAGGCTACACCTTC. It codes for CATSDPGQAGYTF.